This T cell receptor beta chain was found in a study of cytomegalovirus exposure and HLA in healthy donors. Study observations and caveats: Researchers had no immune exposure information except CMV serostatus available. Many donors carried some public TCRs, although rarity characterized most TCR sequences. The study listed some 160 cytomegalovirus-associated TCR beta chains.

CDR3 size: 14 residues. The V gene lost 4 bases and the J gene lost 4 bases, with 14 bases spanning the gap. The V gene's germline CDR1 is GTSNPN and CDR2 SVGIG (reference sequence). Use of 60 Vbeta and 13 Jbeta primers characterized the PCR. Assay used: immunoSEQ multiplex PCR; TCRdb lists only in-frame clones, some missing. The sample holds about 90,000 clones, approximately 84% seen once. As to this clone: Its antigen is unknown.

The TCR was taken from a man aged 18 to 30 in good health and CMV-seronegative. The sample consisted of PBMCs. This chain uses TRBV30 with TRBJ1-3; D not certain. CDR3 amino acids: CAWNGQGSGNTIYF. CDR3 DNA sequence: TGTGCCTGGAATGGTCAAGGGAGCGGAAACACCATATATTTT.